The rows below give T cell receptor beta chains drawn from one sample of a study of CD8 T cells in ankylosing spondylitis. A single record per CDR3 protein comes from TCRdb applying MiXCR to the 5' RACE reads. The sample has about 800,000 distinct CDR3 sequences; approximately 12% are singletons. The sequenced material came from blood, either unsorted or a sorted T cell fraction (not recorded which). Receptors originate from a male donor with ankylosing spondylitis. Both conserved end residues are part of each CDR3.

V gene	J gene	CDR3 protein
TRBV10-2	TRBJ1-1	CASSDRPRQGAEAFF
TRBV25-1	TRBJ2-1	CASSGRGLNEQFF
TRBV20-1	TRBJ1-6	CSAIKVRGGASPLHF
TRBV12-3/TRBV12-4	TRBJ2-5	CASSFIRVGETQYF
TRBV7-9	TRBJ2-7	CASSLVLASHEQYF
TRBV6-1	TRBJ1-1	CASSEAWTDVNTEAFF
TRBV5-3	TRBJ2-5	CARGPGLTQETQYF
TRBV7-2	TRBJ1-5	CASSSVGKDQPQHF
TRBV20-1	TRBJ2-4	CSATRTKGRNIQYF
TRBV4-2	TRBJ2-5	CASSLGLADLSRETQYF
TRBV12-3/TRBV12-4	TRBJ1-2	CASSLHGTDYGYTF
TRBV10-3	TRBJ2-3	CAIRTGLADSSTDTQYF
TRBV20-1	TRBJ2-1	CSAKGLFHSYNEQFF
TRBV20-1	TRBJ2-1	CSARDPVRGNEQFF
TRBV6-2/TRBV6-3	TRBJ2-7	CASKNRWTLAEQYF
TRBV21-1	TRBJ2-4	CASSNRVRDLSKNIQYF
TRBV20-1	TRBJ2-1	CSARGLAGAPSGEQFF
TRBV19	TRBJ2-2	CASSPGVGANTGELFF
TRBV4-2	TRBJ1-4	CASSQWQGVNEKLFF
TRBV5-1	TRBJ2-7	CASSWGRDYEQYF
TRBV27	TRBJ2-1	CASSPKFESNEQFF
TRBV7-2	TRBJ1-6	CASSAQGRNSPLHF
TRBV6-1	TRBJ2-7	CASSEVGAGGKYF
TRBV30	TRBJ1-3	CAWSPLTISGNTIYF
TRBV10-3	TRBJ2-2	CATHRGTGGPGELFF
TRBV6-1	TRBJ1-2	CASRTGTGEDGYTF
TRBV2	TRBJ1-2	CASSEQGKGGYTF
TRBV9	TRBJ2-1	CASSVTSGLGNEQFF
TRBV7-9	TRBJ1-3	CASSSWDSFSGNTIYF
TRBV4-1	TRBJ2-2	CASSQGEAGQGLAGELFF
TRBV12-3/TRBV12-4	TRBJ2-7	CASTSLPDRYEQYF